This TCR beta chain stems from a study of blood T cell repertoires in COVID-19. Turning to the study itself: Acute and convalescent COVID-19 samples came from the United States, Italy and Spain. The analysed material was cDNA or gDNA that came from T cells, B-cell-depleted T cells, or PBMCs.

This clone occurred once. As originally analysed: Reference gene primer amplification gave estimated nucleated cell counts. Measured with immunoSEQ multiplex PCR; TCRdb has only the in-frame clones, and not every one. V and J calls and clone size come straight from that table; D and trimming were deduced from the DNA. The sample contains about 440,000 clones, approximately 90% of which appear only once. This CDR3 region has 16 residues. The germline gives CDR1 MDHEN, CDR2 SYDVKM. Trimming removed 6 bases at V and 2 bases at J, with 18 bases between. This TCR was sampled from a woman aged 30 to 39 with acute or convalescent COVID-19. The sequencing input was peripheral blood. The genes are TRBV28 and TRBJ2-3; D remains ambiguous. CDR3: CASRSNAAKYTDTQYF. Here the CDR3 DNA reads TGTGCCAGCAGGTCAAACGCGGCTAAGTACACAGATACGCAGTATTTT.